Below are 29 T cell receptor beta chains sequenced from a single sample in a study of blood T cells in healthy people across ages. Together with a sample-barcoded 5' primer, a J-beta primer mix was included in a second PCR lasting about 7 to 11 cycles. TCRdb ran MiXCR on the 5' RACE reads and lists one entry per CDR3 protein. The sample yields 700,000 to 1,000,000 distinct CDR3 sequences, more than 40% seen once. Sequencing was performed on blood. The receptors stem from a man in his fifties or sixties in good health.

This clonotype was seen ten or more times. V usage is TRBV7-2 and J usage is TRBJ2-6, with D perhaps matching TRBD2 (5 bases). This CDR3 spans 15 amino acids. The germline V gene has CDR1 SGHTA and CDR2 FQGNSA. V lost 1 base, J lost 3 bases, and 7 bases lay in between. CDR3 protein: CASSLGRNGANVLTF. CDR3 DNA: TGTGCCAGCAGCTTAGGGAGGAATGGGGCCAACGTCCTGACTTTC.

The chain is built from TRBV20-1 and TRBJ1-5, with D unresolved. This CDR3 spans 15 amino acids. CDR1 and CDR2 from the germline V gene are DFQATT and SNEGSKA (reference sequence). The V end was cut by 7 bases, the J end by 4 bases, with 20 bases between. CDR3 sequence reads: CSVLARNSRNQPQHF. The CDR3 DNA sequence: TGCAGTGTTTTGGCCCGAAACAGTCGGAATCAGCCCCAGCATTTT.

This chain joins TRBV3-1 and TRBJ2-4; either TRBD1 or TRBD2 may supply D (6 bases each). The J call may be in error: the DNA end matches TRBJ2-5 better. Germline V gene sequence: CDR1 LGHDT, CDR2 YNNKEL (reference sequence). This CDR3 has 16 residues. The CDR3 DNA sequence: TGTGCCAGCAGCCAAGACCATTGGGGGGACAAAGAGACCCAGTACTTC. Translated: CASSQDHWGDKETQYF.

This clonotype was detected ten times or more. The CDR3 DNA follows: TGTGCCAGCAGCTTAACCAGGGGCAGCGATGAGCAGTTCTTC. As protein: CASSLTRGSDEQFF. The chain carries TRBV11-2 and TRBJ2-1; D is perhaps TRBD1 (6 bases). This CDR3 comprises 14 residues. Per germline, CDR1 SGHAT and CDR2 FQNNGV. V was shortened by 2 bases and J by 8 bases, with 13 bases between the two germline ends.

V usage is TRBV20-1 and J usage is TRBJ2-1, with D perhaps matching TRBD1 (6 bases). The CDR3 has 14 residues. The germline V gene encodes CDR1 DFQATT and CDR2 SNEGSKA (reference sequence). The germline V and J ends were trimmed by 3 bases and 6 bases, with 15 bases remaining between them. DNA of the CDR3: TGCAGTGCTAGCCGGTCAGGGGCCCCCAATGAGCAGTTCTTC. It is translated as CSASRSGAPNEQFF.

The chain combines TRBV4-1 with TRBJ1-2; 7 positions agree with TRBD1. This CDR3 is built from 15 residues. After removal of 3 bases from V and 8 bases from J, the junction contained 12 bases not matched to a gene. Germline CDR1 and CDR2: MGHRA and YSYEKL. The CDR3 DNA reads as TGCGCCAGCAGCCAGGAAAGGGGGCAGGGTATCGGCTACACCTTC. This encodes CASSQERGQGIGYTF.

This sequence joins TRBV20-1 and TRBJ2-3; 15 nucleotides agree with TRBD2. Per germline, CDR1 DFQATT and CDR2 SNEGSKA (reference sequence). V lost 2 bases and J lost 1; bases outside the gene matches: 10. This CDR3 region has 19 residues. The CDR3 is CSARPQGGLAGGGTDTQYF. Here the CDR3 DNA reads TGCAGTGCTAGACCCCAGGGGGGACTAGCGGGGGGCGGCACAGATACGCAGTATTTT.

This clonotype appeared a single time. V usage is TRBV12-3 or TRBV12-4 and J usage is TRBJ2-2; 10 positions match TRBD1. CDR3 size: 15 residues. Trimming took 3 bases from V and 5 from J; bases not matched to a gene: 3. The CDR3 bases are TGTGCCAGCAGTTTCGACAGGGGGCTTACCGGGGAGCTGTTTTTT. It specifies CASSFDRGLTGELFF.

V is TRBV12-3 or TRBV12-4 and J is TRBJ1-2; no clear D gene. The CDR3 consists of 11 residues. Trimming removed 6 bases at V and 6 bases at J, with 8 bases between. CDR3 loop: CASSGRDGYTF. CDR3 coding DNA: TGTGCCAGCAGCGGTAGAGATGGCTACACCTTC.

The J gene is TRBJ2-1, the V gene TRBV20-1; 9 bases are a match to TRBD1. This CDR3 has 15 residues. The trim removed 3 bases at V and 10 bases at J, leaving 13 bases unmatched. Germline V gives CDR1 DFQATT, CDR2 SNEGSKA (reference sequence). The CDR3 DNA follows: TGCAGTGCTAGTCCGCGGGACAGGGCCAACCTGGAGCAGTTCTTC. This encodes CSASPRDRANLEQFF.

The V call is TRBV11-1, the J call TRBJ2-7; D gene ambiguous. Germline V gene data show CDR1 as SGHAT and CDR2 as FQDESV (reference sequence). The CDR3 runs 15 residues. V lost 1 base and J 2 bases, leaving 12 bases between the germline ends. CDR3 nucleotides: TGTGCCAGCAGCTTAGATAGGAGTATGGCCTACGAGCAGTACTTC. The encoded protein is CASSLDRSMAYEQYF.

CDR3 in DNA: TGTGCCAGCAGTGAGAACCCGCGGGAGACCCAGTACTTC. Amino acid sequence: CASSENPRETQYF. The gene calls are TRBV6-1 and TRBJ2-5; unclear D gene. Per the germline V gene, CDR1 is MNHNS and CDR2 is SASEGT. V was cut by 3 bases and J by 5 bases, with 10 bases left in between. The length of the CDR3 is 13 residues.

In its sample, this clonotype was seen once. The chain is built from TRBV24-1 and TRBJ2-3; 13 positions agree with TRBD2. The CDR3 has 19 residues. Germline trimming cut 2 bases from V and 6 bases from J; bases unmatched to any gene: 13. Germline V gene lookup returns CDR1 KGHDR and CDR2 SFDVKD. CDR3: CATSDSGLAGAQRIDTQYF. CDR3 coding DNA: TGTGCCACCAGTGATTCTGGACTAGCGGGAGCCCAACGTATCGATACGCAGTATTTT.

The V gene is TRBV7-8, the J gene TRBJ2-7; D possibly corresponds to TRBD1 (6 bases). CDR3 length: 14 amino acids. Trimming shortened V by 2 bases and J by 1 base, and 9 bases separated the two germline ends. Germline V lookup: CDR1 SGHVS, CDR2 FQNEAQ. DNA for the CDR3: TGTGCCAGCAGCTTAAGGACAGCTTCCTACGAGCAGTACTTC. Its translation: CASSLRTASYEQYF.

This clonotype was counted a few times. The chain uses TRBV6-1 and TRBJ2-7; 10 nucleotides align to TRBD1. Germline values: CDR1 MNHNS, CDR2 SASEGT. V lost 7 bases and J lost 3; bases outside the gene matches: 9. The CDR3 runs 15 residues. The CDR3 bases are TGTGCCAGCACCAGAATGGGACAGGGGAACTACGAGCAGTACTTC. Translation: CASTRMGQGNYEQYF.

This sequence joins TRBV20-1 and TRBJ1-1; 10 nucleotides agree with TRBD1. This CDR3 has 15 amino acids. J was trimmed by 3 bases and V by 6 bases; bases with no gene match: 10. Germline CDR1 is DFQATT and CDR2 is SNEGSKA (reference sequence). The CDR3 here is CSATGTGVLDTEAFF. Written as DNA, the CDR3 is TGCAGTGCGACCGGGACAGGGGTTCTTGACACTGAAGCTTTCTTT.

J is TRBJ2-1 and V is TRBV7-9, with D maybe TRBD2 (5 bases). This CDR3 has 13 residues. From germline, CDR1 is SEHNR and CDR2 FQNEAQ (reference sequence). Trimming removed 9 bases from V and 5 bases from J, with 14 bases in between. In nucleotides, the CDR3 is TGTGCCAGTCTCGGGGTTAGGAACAATGAGCAGTTCTTC. Protein sequence: CASLGVRNNEQFF.

The CDR3 DNA follows: TGTGCCAGCAGCCTGGACCCTCGGACAGATATAGCCAAAAACATTCAGTACTTC. This codes for CASSLDPRTDIAKNIQYF. This chain uses TRBV28 with TRBJ2-4; possibly TRBD1 for D (6 bases). There are 18 residues in the CDR3. The germline V and J ends were trimmed by 6 bases and 0 bases, with 21 bases remaining between them. The germline gives CDR1 MDHEN, CDR2 SYDVKM.

The rearrangement uses TRBV28 and TRBJ2-3; 7 nucleotides agree with TRBD2. There are 11 residues in the CDR3. Germline CDR1 reads MDHEN; CDR2 reads SYDVKM. J lost 9 bases, V lost 11 bases, and 8 bases had no gene match. The CDR3 DNA sequence: TGTGCCCTCCGGGGGGATCAGACGCAGTATTTT. The encoded protein is CALRGDQTQYF.

The V and J genes are TRBV15 and TRBJ1-1, with 9 positions matching TRBD1. V shed 3 bases and J 2 bases; nucleotides not matched to a gene: 13. This CDR3 region has 18 residues. Per germline, CDR1 LNHNV and CDR2 YYDKDF (reference sequence). CDR3 protein: CATSSRAGTGLGNTEAFF. In DNA, the CDR3 is TGTGCCACCAGCAGCCGAGCGGGGACAGGGTTGGGAAACACTGAAGCTTTCTTT. Drawing the rest from reference TRBV15 and TRBJ1-1, the complete variable domain is DAMVIQNPRYQVTQFGKPVTLSCSQTLNHNVMYWYQQKSSQAPKLLFHYYDKDFNNEADTPDNFQSRRPNTSFCFLDIRSPGLGDTAMYLCATSSRAGTGLGNTEAFFGQGTRLTVV.

This clonotype was picked up one time. This sequence joins TRBV5-6 and TRBJ2-3; the match to TRBD1 covers 9 bases. Per the germline V gene, CDR1 is SGHDT and CDR2 is YYEEEE. The CDR3 has 15 amino acids. V was pared by 4 bases and J by 5 bases, with 8 bases of the junction left unmatched. CDR3 sequence reads: CASSLDRGRQDTQYF. The DNA for the CDR3 is TGTGCCAGCAGCCTCGACAGGGGGAGGCAAGATACGCAGTATTTT.

The chain carries TRBV24-1 and TRBJ2-5; D is unresolved. CDR3 length: 13 residues. Trimming removed 4 bases at V and 5 bases at J, with 10 bases between. The germline gives CDR1 KGHDR, CDR2 SFDVKD. The CDR3 sequence: CATSDPPWETQYF. The CDR3 region has the DNA TGTGCCACCAGTGACCCCCCGTGGGAGACCCAGTACTTC.

With respect to this clonotype: Just one base apart from a much larger clone, this may be a read error. The rearrangement links TRBV29-1 to TRBJ2-7, with D possibly being TRBD1 (6 bases). Germline CDR1 and CDR2: SQVTM and ANQGSEA. CDR3 length: 13 amino acids. Trimming cost V 4 bases and J 5 bases, with 15 bases left between them. CDR3 loop: CSVGGQLDHEQYF. The CDR3, as DNA: TGCAGCGTTGGGGGGCAACTCGACCACGAGCAGTACTTC.

In DNA form, the CDR3 reads TGTGCCAGCAGCCCTAAGCAAAGAGACAGGACAGATACGCAGTATTTT. Translating gives CASSPKQRDRTDTQYF. The chain has TRBV12-3 or TRBV12-4 and TRBJ2-3; TRBD1 might be the D (6 bases). V lost 6 bases, J lost 3 bases, and 19 bases lay in between. This CDR3 has 16 residues.

The chain carries TRBV7-3 and TRBJ2-2; 8 positions agree with TRBD1. The CDR3 sequence is 17 residues long. The germline V gene has CDR1 SGHTA and CDR2 FQGTGA. V was clipped by 5 bases and J by 1 base; unmatched bases: 9. This CDR3 reads CASSPGSTGGNTGELFF. DNA of the CDR3: TGTGCCAGCAGCCCTGGGAGCACAGGGGGGAACACCGGGGAGCTGTTTTTT. Combining the CDR3 with reference TRBV7-3 and TRBJ2-2 gives the whole variable domain GAGVSQTPSNKVTEKGKYVELRCDPISGHTALYWYRQSLGQGPEFLIYFQGTGAADDSGLPNDRFFAVRPEGSVSTLKIQRTERGDSAVYLCASSPGSTGGNTGELFFGEGSRLTVL.

The chain employs TRBV28 and TRBJ2-7, with 7 bases lining up with TRBD1. V gave up 5 bases and J gave up 0 bases; unmatched junction bases: 10. Germline assignment: CDR1 MDHEN and CDR2 SYDVKM. This CDR3 has 16 residues. The CDR3 bases are TGTGCCAGCAGTCAAAGTACAGGGGCGACCTCCTACGAGCAGTACTTC. Amino acids: CASSQSTGATSYEQYF.

A remark on this clonotype: One junction end does not reproduce the germline sequence, and a read error may be involved. The chain joins TRBV7-2 to TRBJ2-7; the match to TRBD2 covers 7 bases. Germline lookup yields CDR1 SGHTA and CDR2 FQGNSA. The CDR3 extends over 15 amino acids. The CDR3 reads CARSYGEGTPYEQYF. The CDR3 region has the DNA TGTGCCAGAAGCTACGGGGAGGGGACCCCCTACGAGCAGTACTTC. Drawing the rest from reference TRBV7-2 and TRBJ2-7, the complete variable domain is GAGVSQSPSNKVTEKGKDVELRCDPISGHTALYWYRQSLGQGLEFLIYFQGNSAPDKSGLPSDRFSAERTGGSVSTLTIQRTQQEDSAVYLCARSYGEGTPYEQYFGPGTRLTVT.

This clonotype was seen a few times. The chain carries TRBV7-2 and TRBJ2-7; 9 bases align to TRBD2. Germline V gene data show CDR1 as SGHTA and CDR2 as FQGNSA. V lost 2 bases and J lost 5; bases outside the gene matches: 7. The CDR3 contains 15 residues. The CDR3 DNA sequence: TGTGCCAGCAGCTTAAGGCGGGGGGGCCTCAACGAGCAGTACTTC. As protein: CASSLRRGGLNEQYF.

The chain has TRBV7-2 and TRBJ2-7, with 8 bases identical to TRBD2. J gave up 4 bases and V 2 bases, and 4 bases lay outside the gene matches. CDR1 and CDR2 from the germline V gene are SGHTA and FQGNSA. The CDR3 contains 14 residues. The CDR3 DNA reads TGTGCCAGCAGCTTAACTAGCGGAATATACGAGCAGTACTTC. Translating gives CASSLTSGIYEQYF.